This T cell receptor (beta chain) appears in the sequencing data of a study of shared clonotypes between healthy human individuals. Genomic DNA (from each subset) was split evenly across several immunoSEQ plates. The data were produced by immunoSEQ multiplex PCR, yet TCRdb's version contains in-frame clones alone and is incomplete. The sample holds about 1 million clones, approximately 70% seen once. V lost 0 bases to trimming and J lost 4 bases; unmatched junction nucleotides: 15. The germline V gene encodes CDR1 SGHKS and CDR2 YYEKEE (reference sequence). This CDR3 is built from 18 residues. The TCR sequence derives from a man aged 18 to 30 in good health. Sequencing was done on a sample of memory CD4+ T cells sorted from blood. Documented subset: CD45RA-negative fraction. The genes are TRBV5-5 and TRBJ2-7; TRBD2 matches 8 bases. This CDR3 is CASSLAWAAGASLYEQYF. The CDR3 bases are TGTGCCAGCAGCTTGGCCTGGGCAGCGGGAGCGAGTTTATACGAGCAGTACTTC. Together with reference TRBV5-5 and TRBJ2-7, the CDR3 gives the full variable domain: DAGVTQSPTHLIKTRGQQVTLRCSPISGHKSVSWYQQVLGQGPQFIFQYYEKEERGRGNFPDRFSARQFPNYSSELNVNALLLGDSALYLCASSLAWAAGASLYEQYFGPGTRLTVT.